The 9 T cell receptor beta chains below all came from one sample that was sequenced in a study of control samples from healthy donors and cancer patients. Using immunoSEQ multiplex PCR, the repertoire was profiled, and TCRdb retains in-frame clones only, with some absent. The table includes 400,000 to 500,000 clones, around 90% detected once. Sequencing was performed on PBMCs. The origin of the receptors is a man aged 35-49 years with head and neck cancer.

CDR3 sequence reads: CASSLDRTYEQYF. CDR3 bases: TGTGCCAGCAGCTTAGACCGAACCTACGAGCAGTACTTC. The chain employs TRBV11-2 and TRBJ2-7; D not certain. V was pared by 0 bases and J by 2 bases, with 5 bases between. The CDR3 spans 13 residues. CDR1 and CDR2 (germline): SGHAT, FQNNGV.

CDR3: CASSPVPGGSGNTIYF. CDR3 coding DNA: TGTGCCAGCAGCCCGGTCCCCGGGGGCTCTGGAAACACCATATATTTT. The rearrangement uses TRBV7-9 and TRBJ1-3, with D possibly matching TRBD1 (5 bases). This CDR3 has 16 residues. The germline V gene encodes CDR1 SEHNR and CDR2 FQNEAQ (reference sequence). Trimming took off 5 bases at V and 0 bases at J, with 14 bases between the two ends.

The chain joins TRBV6-2 or TRBV6-3 to TRBJ1-1; maybe TRBD1 (6 bases). Trimming left V 6 bases short and J 8 bases short, with 19 bases between. The CDR3 runs 14 residues. Germline CDR1 MNHEY, CDR2 SVGEGT. Here the CDR3 DNA reads TGTGCCAGCAGCAGGGGACGGGAAGTCTTAGAAGCTTTCTTT. It is translated as CASSRGREVLEAFF.

The chain links TRBV9 to TRBJ1-2; D gene ambiguous. Per germline, CDR1 SGDLS and CDR2 YYNGEE. Trimming removed 5 bases at V and 4 bases at J, with 12 bases between. This CDR3 has 13 residues. CDR3 DNA: TGTGCCAGCAGTAGCTCGAGGAGCTATGGCTACACCTTC. It codes for CASSSSRSYGYTF.

The gene calls are TRBV9 and TRBJ1-6, with no clear D. Trimming pared 0 bases from V and 7 bases from J, leaving 20 bases between. Per germline, CDR1 SGDLS and CDR2 YYNGEE. The CDR3 is 18 residues long. CDR3 protein: CASSVEGFSPTENSPLHF. The CDR3 coding sequence is TGTGCCAGCAGCGTAGAAGGTTTCAGCCCAACGGAGAATTCACCCCTCCACTTT. Variable domain in full (rest from reference TRBV9 and TRBJ1-6): DSGVTQTPKHLITATGQRVTLRCSPRSGDLSVYWYQQSLDQGLQFLIQYYNGEERAKGNILERFSAQQFPDLHSELNLSSLELGDSALYFCASSVEGFSPTENSPLHFGNGTRLTVT.

This chain links TRBV29-1 with TRBJ1-1; D ambiguous. The CDR3 is 12 residues long. V was shortened by 7 bases and J by 3 bases, with 12 bases between the two germline ends. Germline loops: CDR1 SQVTM, CDR2 ANQGSEA. CDR3 DNA sequence: TGCAGCGCCGGTAGGAGGGACACTGAAGCTTTCTTT. This translates into CSAGRRDTEAFF.

This chain connects TRBV6-5 to TRBJ1-6; 9 positions agree with TRBD1. The CDR3 runs to 14 residues. Germline V gene lookup returns CDR1 MNHEY and CDR2 SVGAGI. The trim removed 7 bases at V and 7 bases at J, leaving 5 bases unmatched. The chain's CDR3 is CASTTTGGNSPLHF. CDR3 nucleotides: TGTGCCAGCACTACGACAGGGGGAAATTCACCCCTCCACTTT.

The rearrangement links TRBV30 to TRBJ2-5, with a tentative D call TRBD2 (5 bases). V dropped 4 bases and J dropped 5 bases, with 17 bases sitting between them. The CDR3 length is 14 residues. Germline values: CDR1 GTSNPN, CDR2 SVGIG (reference sequence). CDR3: CAWTSWSGGETQYF. In DNA, the CDR3 is TGTGCCTGGACCTCATGGTCGGGCGGGGAGACCCAGTACTTC.

In nucleotides, the CDR3 is TGTGCCAGCACCCTTCGGGTCGGGGAGCTGTTTTTT. As protein: CASTLRVGELFF. The chain employs TRBV12-3 or TRBV12-4 and TRBJ2-2; unclear D gene. The V and J ends lost 7 bases and 7 bases respectively, with 10 bases between them. The CDR3 consists of 12 residues.